Below are 11 T cell receptor beta chains sequenced from a single sample in a study of cytomegalovirus exposure and HLA in healthy donors. The PCR ran on 60 Vbeta and 13 Jbeta primers. TCRdb keeps only in-frame clones here, not all; method: immunoSEQ multiplex PCR. Among about 120,000 clones listed, more than 65% were seen once. The specimen sequenced was PBMCs. These receptor sequences come from a young man in good health and CMV-seronegative.

This chain connects TRBV18 to TRBJ1-4; TRBD1 aligns across 7 bases. Germline assignment: CDR1 KGHSH and CDR2 LQKENI. V was clipped by 3 bases and J by 3 bases; unmatched bases: 4. This CDR3 is built from 15 residues. CDR3 residues: CASSPDRVANEKLFF. CDR3 nucleotide sequence: TGTGCCAGCTCACCCGACAGGGTTGCTAATGAAAAACTGTTTTTT.

The CDR3 DNA sequence: TGTGCCAGCAGCCCCTGGGCAGGGGGCGGCACTGAAGCTTTCTTT. Protein: CASSPWAGGGTEAFF. J is TRBJ1-1 and V is TRBV7-9, with 8 nucleotides matching TRBD1. This CDR3 region has 15 residues. CDR1 is SEHNR, CDR2 FQNEAQ, per germline (reference sequence). With 5 bases clipped from V and 4 bases from J, the junction kept 9 bases outside the gene matches.

This chain links TRBV10-3 with TRBJ1-5; the match to TRBD1 covers 7 bases. This CDR3 is 18 amino acids long. With 1 base clipped from V and 1 base from J, the junction kept 10 bases outside the gene matches. Germline CDR1 is ENHRY and CDR2 is SYGVKD. The CDR3 spells CAISEYVGGTASNQPQHF. The CDR3, as DNA: TGTGCCATCAGTGAGTACGTCGGAGGGACAGCAAGCAATCAGCCCCAGCATTTT.

This clone was picked up one time. The rearrangement links TRBV19 to TRBJ1-1; perhaps TRBD1 as D (5 bases). Trimming removed 7 bases at V and 0 bases at J, with 12 bases between. The CDR3 covers 14 residues. Germline loops: CDR1 LNHDA, CDR2 SQIVND (reference sequence). CDR3: CASISRVLNTEAFF. CDR3 in DNA: TGTGCCAGTATCTCCAGGGTTCTGAACACTGAAGCTTTCTTT. The whole variable domain, filled in from reference TRBV19 and TRBJ1-1, reads DGGITQSPKYLFRKEGQNVTLSCEQNLNHDAMYWYRQDPGQGLRLIYYSQIVNDFQKGDIAEGYSVSREKKESFPLTVTSAQKNPTAFYLCASISRVLNTEAFFGQGTRLTVV.

This clone turned up a few times. The rearrangement uses TRBV14 and TRBJ1-1; D gene unclear. In germline, CDR1 is SGHDN, CDR2 FVKESK. This CDR3 has 13 amino acids. Trimming shortened V by 4 bases and J by 1 base, and 7 bases separated the two germline ends. CDR3 nucleotide sequence: TGTGCCAGCAGCCTTTCCGGGAACACTGAAGCTTTCTTT. This sequence encodes CASSLSGNTEAFF.

The rearrangement uses TRBV4-2 and TRBJ1-3; 7 nucleotides align to TRBD1. There are 15 residues in the CDR3. Germline V gene lookup returns CDR1 LGHNA and CDR2 YNFKEQ. V was clipped by 0 bases and J by 7 bases; unmatched bases: 6. The CDR3 protein is CASSQDHGRGNTIYF. The DNA of the CDR3 is TGTGCCAGCAGCCAAGATCACGGCAGGGGGAACACCATATATTTT.

V and J are TRBV10-2 and TRBJ2-7; tentative D call: TRBD1 (5 bases). Germline V gene sequence: CDR1 WSHSY, CDR2 SAAADI. This CDR3 contains 13 residues. The ends were cut back, 2 bases at V and 3 bases at J, with 8 bases in the middle. The CDR3 is CASSEDSFYEQYF. The CDR3, as DNA: TGCGCCAGCAGTGAGGACAGCTTCTACGAGCAGTACTTC.

This clone is a singleton in its sample. Additional DNA sequences in this sample encode the identical CDR3. This chain uses TRBV5-6 with TRBJ2-7; D perhaps matches TRBD1 (6 bases). This CDR3 spans 14 amino acids. Germline V CDR1 and CDR2: SGHDT, YYEEEE. V dropped 1 base and J dropped 3 bases, with 11 bases sitting between them. The CDR3 bases are TGTGCCAGCAGCTTGCAGGGGTTGAGCTACGAGCAGTACTTC. Translating it yields CASSLQGLSYEQYF. The full variable domain, its missing parts supplied by reference TRBV5-6 and TRBJ2-7, is DAGVTQSPTHLIKTRGQQVTLRCSPKSGHDTVSWYQQALGQGPQFIFQYYEEEERQRGNFPDRFSGHQFPNYSSELNVNALLLGDSALYLCASSLQGLSYEQYFGPGTRLTVT.

The rearrangement uses TRBV18 and TRBJ2-7; the match to TRBD1 covers 12 bases. CDR3 size: 15 residues. CDR1 and CDR2 (germline): KGHSH, LQKENI. The junction had 3 bases not matched to a gene; V was cut back by 2 bases and J by 4 bases. The CDR3 coding sequence is TGTGCCAGCTCACCAGGGACAGGGGGCGGGTACGAGCAGTACTTC. Translation gives CASSPGTGGGYEQYF.

The table lists this clone with a few counts. The chain is built from TRBV5-8 and TRBJ1-2; TRBD1 is a possible D gene (5 bases). The CDR3 runs 13 residues. The germline V and J ends were trimmed by 3 bases and 2 bases, with 8 bases remaining between them. Germline CDR1 SGHTS, CDR2 YDEGEE. As DNA, the CDR3 is TGTGCCAGCAGCTCGACAGAAAACTATGGCTACACCTTC. Protein product: CASSSTENYGYTF.

The rearrangement links TRBV6-1 to TRBJ1-5; 7 nucleotides line up with TRBD1. The germline V gene has CDR1 MNHNS and CDR2 SASEGT. The CDR3 loop spans 14 amino acids. The ends lost 6 bases at V and 5 bases at J; junction bases unmatched: 7. The CDR3 is CASSPRQGYQPQHF. Here the CDR3 DNA reads TGTGCCAGCAGCCCCAGACAGGGCTATCAGCCCCAGCATTTT.